This T cell receptor beta chain was captured in a study of beta chain features in type 1 diabetes. Study details: All samples together contributed 100 million to 120 million sorted cells for examination. General observations from the study: Patients with Type 1 diabetes showed moderately but significantly shorter TCRB CDR3s in all four CD4+ subsets. Insertions at VDJ junctions were less frequent in type 1 diabetes patients. These patients also deleted more nucleotides at the same junctions. No resolution was reached here on whether HLA type influences TCRB rearrangement.

The whole isolated RNA underwent reverse transcription, so sequencing captured expressed TCRB transcripts. TCRdb's table, derived via immunoSEQ multiplex PCR, lists solely in-frame clones and lacks some. The table has under 300,000 clones, roughly 14% seen once. Turning to this clone: Antigen specificity is unknown.

The germline V gene has CDR1 SGHAT and CDR2 FQNNGV. CDR3 length: 13 amino acids. Trimming left V 4 bases short and J 2 bases short, with 8 bases between. The sequence was collected from a man aged 30-40 years with type 1 diabetes. The sequenced sample was naive CD4+ T cells from blood. This sequence joins TRBV11-2 and TRBJ1-1; no definite D call. This chain's CDR3 is CASSSGFNTEAFF. Here the CDR3 DNA reads TGTGCCAGCAGCTCGGGGTTCAACACTGAAGCTTTCTTT.